Listed below are T cell receptor beta chains from one sample, sequenced in a study of T cell repertoires in cytomegalovirus infection. Their cognate antigens are unknown. One entry per CDR3 protein results from TCRdb running MiXCR on the reads. The table lists 900,000 to 950,000 distinct CDR3 sequences, roughly a third of them singletons. The material was cultured CD8+ T cells from PBMCs, obtained from culture after CMV antigen stimulation. Receptors originate from a human donor in good health (CMV status not recorded). Some clones in this sample may be carry-over from other donors' samples. Each CDR3 is given with its conserved first and last residue. A D gene is named only where the DNA matches it firmly. Some rows mark clone size as missing; the rest say once, few, many or name a class of expanded clone.

TGTGCCAGCAGCTTAGCGTCTAGCGGGGGCGCATGGGAGACCCAGTACTTC	CASSLASSGGAWETQYF	TRBD2	many	TRBV7-6	TRBJ2-5
TGCAGCGTTGACGGACTCGCCACCGGGGAGCTGTTTTTT	CSVDGLATGELFF	.	once	TRBV29-1	TRBJ2-2
TGTGCCAGCAGTCCGGACCACTATGAGCAGTTCTTC	CASSPDHYEQFF	.	.	TRBV12-3/TRBV12-4	TRBJ2-1
TGTGCCAGCAGCTTAAACGGGGGGCCGGGAACCTACGAGCAGTACTTC	CASSLNGGPGTYEQYF	.	once	TRBV7-9	TRBJ2-7
TGTGCCACCAGCAGAGATGGGGCAGGGAGCCCGAACACTGAAGCTTTCTTT	CATSRDGAGSPNTEAFF	.	.	TRBV15	TRBJ1-1
TGTGCCAGCAGCTTCATAGCGGGGGGACGGGCCTACGAGCAGTACTTC	CASSFIAGGRAYEQYF	TRBD2	.	TRBV7-6	TRBJ2-7
TGTGCCAGCAGACCTGGACAGGGGAACACTGAAGCTTTCTTT	CASRPGQGNTEAFF	TRBD1	many	TRBV12-3/TRBV12-4	TRBJ1-1
TGCAGCGTCGCACTAACGGGGGGGATCACAGATACGCAGTATTTT	CSVALTGGITDTQYF	TRBD2	.	TRBV29-1	TRBJ2-3
TGTGCCAGCAGCTTTACGGGGAGCGGGAAAAACATTCAGTACTTC	CASSFTGSGKNIQYF	.	many	TRBV7-9	TRBJ2-4
TGTGCCAGCAGCTTAGTTCGCAGGGACGGGGCAGATACGCAGTATTTT	CASSLVRRDGADTQYF	.	many	TRBV7-9	TRBJ2-3
TGTGCCAGCAGCGCCCCTAGGACGGCGGTACAGGCCGAGCAGTTCTTC	CASSAPRTAVQAEQFF	.	few	TRBV7-9	TRBJ2-1
TGTGCCAGCGGGGACAGAGAAACTACGAACACCGGGGAGCTGTTTTTT	CASGDRETTNTGELFF	.	.	TRBV4-1	TRBJ2-2
TGTGCCAGCAGCCCCGGGGGGGCCAGACCTAATTCACCCCTCCACTTT	CASSPGGARPNSPLHF	.	.	TRBV9	TRBJ1-6
TGTGCCAGCAGCTTGAGACTAACAGATACGCAGTATTTT	CASSLRLTDTQYF	.	many	TRBV7-9	TRBJ2-3
TGTGCCAGCAACCCGGGACGGGACATCGCTTTGAACACTGAAGCTTTCTTT	CASNPGRDIALNTEAFF	.	.	TRBV12-3/TRBV12-4	TRBJ1-1
TGTGCCAGCAGCCTCCAGGGGGCTGAAGCTTTCTTT	CASSLQGAEAFF	TRBD1	many	TRBV7-9	TRBJ1-1
TGCAGTGCTAGAGTTCCGGGGGTTCAAGAGACCCAGTACTTC	CSARVPGVQETQYF	.	.	TRBV20-1	TRBJ2-5
TGTGCCACCAGTGGCAGGGAGGGCACTGAAGCTTTCTTT	CATSGREGTEAFF	.	once	TRBV24-1	TRBJ1-1
TGTGCCAGCAGTGAAGGGGGGTGGCATCAGCCCCAGCATTTT	CASSEGGWHQPQHF	.	.	TRBV6-1	TRBJ1-5
TGCAGTGCTAGAGACAGGAAGGGGAACACCGGGGAGCTGTTTTTT	CSARDRKGNTGELFF	.	few	TRBV20-1	TRBJ2-2
TGCAGTGCTAGAGGGACTAGCGGGGGAGTCGGGGTCGGGGAGCTGTTTTTT	CSARGTSGGVGVGELFF	TRBD2	few	TRBV20-1	TRBJ2-2
TGCGCCAGCAGCCAAGAATGGTCCCGGTACAATGAGCAGTTCTTC	CASSQEWSRYNEQFF	.	few	TRBV4-3	TRBJ2-1
TGTGCCAGCGGTTACTACCAGGGGACCACTGAAGCTTTCTTT	CASGYYQGTTEAFF	.	few	TRBV6-2/TRBV6-3	TRBJ1-1
TGTGCCAGCAGTCCCATCGCGGAAAACACTGAAGCTTTCTTT	CASSPIAENTEAFF	.	few	TRBV7-9	TRBJ1-1
TGTGCCAGCAGCGTAAACCGTAATAACTATGGCTACACCTTC	CASSVNRNNYGYTF	.	.	TRBV9	TRBJ1-2
TGTGCCAGCAGTGTTACGACTAGCGAGGGGGCAAATGAGCAGTTCTTC	CASSVTTSEGANEQFF	.	.	TRBV27	TRBJ2-1
TGCAGTGCTAGCGGATCAGGTGGCTACTTAGGGTTCGAGCAGTACTTC	CSASGSGGYLGFEQYF	.	few	TRBV20-1	TRBJ2-7
TGCAGTGCTAGAGGCGGAGACAGGCAATACTACAATGAGCAGTTCTTC	CSARGGDRQYYNEQFF	.	.	TRBV20-1	TRBJ2-1
TGTGCCAGCAGTCCGGTCTTCCGGGACAGGTTCTCCTACGAGCAGTACTTC	CASSPVFRDRFSYEQYF	TRBD1	few	TRBV5-8	TRBJ2-7
TGTGCCAGCCTGGACTCCGTCACAGATACGCAGTATTTT	CASLDSVTDTQYF	.	.	TRBV19	TRBJ2-3
TGTGCCAGCAGCCGACTAGCTGGCCCAGATACGCAGTATTTT	CASSRLAGPDTQYF	TRBD2	.	TRBV7-8	TRBJ2-3
TGCGCCAGCAGCCAAGATCCGAGGATTCGGACAGATACGCAGTATTTT	CASSQDPRIRTDTQYF	.	once	TRBV4-3	TRBJ2-3
TGTGCCAGCATCCGACAGGGGACTAGCAATCAGCCCCAGCATTTT	CASIRQGTSNQPQHF	TRBD1	many	TRBV6-2/TRBV6-3	TRBJ1-5
TGTGCCAGCAGCATGGGACAGGGATCAACTCCCAGGAAGGGCTACACCTTC	CASSMGQGSTPRKGYTF	TRBD1	few	TRBV5-5	TRBJ1-2
TGTGCCAGCAGCCCTCCGGAGGGGCGTGTCAATGAGCAGTTCTTC	CASSPPEGRVNEQFF	.	.	TRBV7-9	TRBJ2-1
TGTGCCAGCAGCTCCCGACGGGTGGAGCAGTACTTC	CASSSRRVEQYF	.	few	TRBV7-8	TRBJ2-7
TGTGCCAGCAGCCAAGATATTCGGACATACGAGGGGGATACGCAGTATTTT	CASSQDIRTYEGDTQYF	.	few	TRBV3-1	TRBJ2-3
TGTGCCAGCAGCTTGGGGTTACCCGGGGAGCTGTTTTTT	CASSLGLPGELFF	.	many	TRBV7-8	TRBJ2-2
TGTGCCAGCAGTCCCGGCAGAAAGTCGGATACGCAGTATTTT	CASSPGRKSDTQYF	.	.	TRBV6-5	TRBJ2-3
TGTGCCAGCAGGGCCGGCGGGTTAGGTTCACCCCTCCACTTT	CASRAGGLGSPLHF	.	few	TRBV7-9	TRBJ1-6
TGCAGCGTGCCCGGGAGGGCGGGGGGGCACACCGGGGAGCTGTTTTTT	CSVPGRAGGHTGELFF	TRBD2	few	TRBV29-1	TRBJ2-2
TGTGCCAGCCTCTCGGGGGGAAATGGCTACACCTTC	CASLSGGNGYTF	.	few	TRBV19	TRBJ1-2
TGTGCCAGCAGCTTGGCCCCTAGCGGCACAGATACGCAGTATTTT	CASSLAPSGTDTQYF	.	.	TRBV5-4	TRBJ2-3
TGTGCCAGCGAGGGGGGGAACACCGGGGAGCTGTTTTTT	CASEGGNTGELFF	.	.	TRBV11-3	TRBJ2-2
TGTGCCAGCACCCCCGAGGACTACCGCACAGATACGCAGTATTTT	CASTPEDYRTDTQYF	.	few	TRBV6-2/TRBV6-3	TRBJ2-3
TGTGCCAGCAGCCGCGGGACTAGCGTAAGGGAGACCCAGTACTTC	CASSRGTSVRETQYF	TRBD2	.	TRBV11-3	TRBJ2-5
TGTGCCAGCAGCGGAGGACACACTCGGTACCAAGAGACCCAGTACTTC	CASSGGHTRYQETQYF	.	.	TRBV9	TRBJ2-5
TGTGCCAGCAGTTCGGGACTTCCAGTCGGGGGGTCCTACGAGCAGTACTTC	CASSSGLPVGGSYEQYF	TRBD2	.	TRBV6-5	TRBJ2-7
TGTGCCAGCAGTTACCGTTACAGCCCAAACTATGGCTACACCTTC	CASSYRYSPNYGYTF	.	.	TRBV6-5	TRBJ1-2
TGTGCCAGCACCTCCCCCGCGGGCAATCAGCCCCAGCATTTT	CASTSPAGNQPQHF	.	many	TRBV27	TRBJ1-5
TGTGCCAGCAGTCTCGCGGACAGGGGGCTAGATACGCAGTATTTT	CASSLADRGLDTQYF	TRBD1	few	TRBV6-2/TRBV6-3	TRBJ2-3
TGTGCCAGTACCAGGACTAGCGGGGGGGCCCGATCAACAGATACGCAGTATTTT	CASTRTSGGARSTDTQYF	TRBD2	.	TRBV12-3/TRBV12-4	TRBJ2-3
TGTGCCAGCAGCCCCGGGACAGGGTTAAACGGGGAGCTGTTTTTT	CASSPGTGLNGELFF	TRBD1	.	TRBV7-8	TRBJ2-2
TGTGCCAGCAGTTTGCGAACGCTACTAGCGGGGGCCTACAATGAGCAGTTCTTC	CASSLRTLLAGAYNEQFF	TRBD2	few	TRBV27	TRBJ2-1
TGCGCCAGCAGCCAAGATAGGGGCCTAGCGATCAATGAGCAGTTCTTC	CASSQDRGLAINEQFF	.	.	TRBV4-3	TRBJ2-1